This passage covers 31 T cell receptor beta chains from one sample sequenced in a study of blood T cell repertoires in COVID-19. Produced via immunoSEQ multiplex PCR; TCRdb's table is partial and in-frame only. The sample includes roughly 79,000 clones, roughly 86% seen only once; the top ten take 7% to 9.5%. Material for sequencing was peripheral blood. The origin of the receptors is a human donor in a cohort sampled during active COVID-19.

The rearrangement uses TRBV7-8 and TRBJ1-5; D gene uncertain. Germline CDR1 reads SGHVS; CDR2 reads FQNEAQ. V shed 4 bases and J shed 9 bases, with 10 bases lying between them. This CDR3 is 12 amino acids long. The CDR3 DNA reads TGTGCCAGCAGCTCCAGTCCCTCGCCCCAGCATTTT. It encodes CASSSSPSPQHF.

The chain is built from TRBV3-1 (or the pseudogene TRBV3-2) and TRBJ2-7; 9 bases agree with TRBD2. The CDR3 runs to 15 residues. Germline V lookup: CDR1 LGHDT, CDR2 YNNKEL (reference sequence). The trim removed 3 bases at V and 0 bases at J, leaving 3 bases unmatched. The CDR3 bases are TGTGCCAGCAGCCAGAGCGGGGGGAGCTCCTACGAGCAGTACTTC. It yields the protein CASSQSGGSSYEQYF.

Only one count was recorded for this clone. At one of its ends the junction is not consistent with the germline gene, which may arise from a read error. The rearrangement joins TRBV7-7 to TRBJ2-5; 7 bases fit TRBD2. The germline gives CDR1 SSHAT, CDR2 FNYEAQ (reference sequence). The CDR3 has 14 residues. CDR3 in amino acids: CASSSPAGGETQYF. CDR3 coding DNA: TGTGCTAGCAGCTCCCCTGCCGGGGGGGAGACCCAGTACTTC.

This chain links TRBV11-3 with TRBJ2-7; TRBD1 matches 9 bases. Germline CDR1 SGHNT, CDR2 YENEEA. Unmatched junction bases numbered 4, after V lost 4 bases and J lost 0 bases. The CDR3 totals 15 residues. CDR3 coding DNA: TGTGCCAGCAGCTCGTGGACAGGGGCCTCCTACGAGCAGTACTTC. This translates into CASSSWTGASYEQYF.

The chain uses TRBV3-1 (or the pseudogene TRBV3-2) and TRBJ1-3; D gene uncertain. V was cut by 4 bases and J by 3 bases, with 16 bases left in between. The CDR3 consists of 16 residues. Germline V gene sequence: CDR1 LGHDT, CDR2 YNNKEL (reference sequence). The CDR3 sequence is CASSRVTGSYGNTIYF. In DNA form, the CDR3 reads TGTGCCAGCAGCCGCGTGACCGGGTCTTATGGAAACACCATATATTTT.

CDR3 protein: CASSLSRATEAFF. The DNA of the CDR3 is TGTGCCAGCAGCTTATCGAGGGCCACTGAAGCTTTCTTT. The V and J genes are TRBV7-9 and TRBJ1-1; D remains unclear. CDR3 length: 13 amino acids. Deletions cut 2 bases from V and 4 bases from J, with 8 bases between. Germline V gene data show CDR1 as SEHNR and CDR2 as FQNEAQ (reference sequence).

This chain joins TRBV19 and TRBJ2-7, with 7 bases that match TRBD1. J lost 4 bases, V lost 6 bases, and 9 bases had no gene match. CDR1 LNHDA and CDR2 SQIVND come from the germline V gene (reference sequence). The length of the CDR3 is 14 residues. The CDR3 nucleotides read TGTGCCAGTAGGTCCCCACAGGGGTCATACGAGCAGTACTTC. Its protein product is CASRSPQGSYEQYF.

The CDR3 DNA follows: TGTGCCAGCAGCCCCCGGACTAGCGGGGGGGCCATTCCCGGGGAGCTGTTTTTT. Protein product: CASSPRTSGGAIPGELFF. The chain uses TRBV7-9 and TRBJ2-2; 15 bases line up with TRBD2. There are 18 residues in the CDR3. V trimming: 5 bases; J trimming: 6 bases; junction bases outside the gene matches: 10. Looked up from germline, CDR1 is SEHNR and CDR2 is FQNEAQ (reference sequence).

The chain recombines TRBV6-5 with TRBJ1-2, with TRBD1 matching over 8 bases. The junction had 10 bases not matched to a gene; V was cut back by 6 bases and J by 4 bases. The CDR3 has 15 amino acids. Germline CDR1 is MNHEY and CDR2 is SVGAGI. The CDR3 nucleotides are TGTGCCAGCAGACCCGACAGGGGAGGAATCTATGGCTACACCTTC. It is translated as CASRPDRGGIYGYTF.

This chain connects TRBV5-1 to TRBJ1-4, with 11 bases matching TRBD1. Trimming cost V 0 bases and J 0 bases; bases outside gene matches: 7. The CDR3 sequence is 19 residues long. From germline, CDR1 is SGHRS and CDR2 YFSETQ. CDR3: CASSLGRDRGTATNEKLFF. In DNA, the CDR3 is TGCGCCAGCAGCTTGGGCCGGGACAGGGGGACCGCAACTAATGAAAAACTGTTTTTT. Filled out from reference TRBV5-1 and TRBJ1-4, the complete variable domain reads KAGVTQTPRYLIKTRGQQVTLSCSPISGHRSVSWYQQTPGQGLQFLFEYFSETQRNKGNFPGRFSGRQFSNSRSEMNVSTLELGDSALYLCASSLGRDRGTATNEKLFFGSGTQLSVL.

V is TRBV5-1 and J is TRBJ1-3, with 10 bases lining up with TRBD1. Germline V lookup: CDR1 SGHRS, CDR2 YFSETQ. J was trimmed by 3 bases and V by 1 base; bases with no gene match: 4. The CDR3 sequence is 16 residues long. The CDR3 sequence is CASSLPGTGVGNTIYF. CDR3 nucleotide sequence: TGCGCCAGCAGCTTGCCCGGGACAGGGGTTGGAAACACCATATATTTT.

Comment on this clone: This sample includes further DNA sequences coding for the same CDR3. The chain links TRBV5-1 to TRBJ2-3; possibly TRBD2 for D (6 bases). This CDR3 has 14 amino acids. V lost 4 bases and J lost 1, with 10 bases in between. Germline V gene sequence: CDR1 SGHRS, CDR2 YFSETQ. The CDR3 is CASSPGGGTDTQYF. CDR3 in DNA: TGCGCCAGCAGCCCCGGCGGGGGCACAGATACGCAGTATTTT.

The chain is built from TRBV18 and TRBJ2-7; 7 bases are a match to TRBD2. With V trimmed by 3 bases and J by 3 bases, 8 bases remained unmatched. The germline V gene has CDR1 KGHSH and CDR2 LQKENI. This CDR3 has 15 amino acids. CDR3 loop: CASSPLGRVNYEQYF. DNA for the CDR3: TGTGCCAGCTCACCGTTGGGGAGGGTAAACTACGAGCAGTACTTC.

The CDR3 DNA is TGTGCCAGCAGCCAGGTAAAAGGGACAGGGGCTCAGCCCCAGCATTTT. Its protein product is CASSQVKGTGAQPQHF. This chain links TRBV4-2 with TRBJ1-5, with 10 bases fitting TRBD1. This CDR3 contains 16 residues. CDR1 is LGHNA, CDR2 YNFKEQ, per germline. J gave up 6 bases and V 3 bases, and 8 bases lay outside the gene matches.

The chain links TRBV13 to TRBJ2-7, with D possibly matching TRBD2 (5 bases). From germline, CDR1 is PRHDT and CDR2 FYEKMQ (reference sequence). The CDR3 totals 13 residues. V lost 4 bases and J lost 2, with 9 bases in between. CDR3 sequence (DNA): TGTGCCAGCAGCTCGCAACTAGCCTACGAGCAGTACTTC. This sequence encodes CASSSQLAYEQYF.

CDR3 loop: CASSRLLAGGTPNANTQYF. The CDR3 DNA follows: TGTGCCAGTAGTAGATTACTAGCGGGGGGTACCCCGAATGCCAATACGCAGTATTTT. V and J are TRBV19 and TRBJ2-3; 12 bases are a match to TRBD2. The CDR3 runs 19 residues. J gave up 7 bases and V 4 bases, and 18 bases lay outside the gene matches. The germline V gene encodes CDR1 LNHDA and CDR2 SQIVND (reference sequence).

The rearrangement uses TRBV27 and TRBJ1-5; 7 nucleotides agree with TRBD1. Trimming at V came to 6 bases and at J to 4 bases, leaving 6 bases not matched to a gene. Looked up from germline, CDR1 is MNHEY and CDR2 is SMNVEV (reference sequence). The CDR3 runs to 14 residues. The CDR3: CASRRTGANQPQHF. CDR3 bases: TGTGCCAGCAGGCGAACAGGGGCTAATCAGCCCCAGCATTTT.

This chain links TRBV30 with TRBJ1-6; D gene ambiguous. This CDR3 region has 15 residues. Germline V lookup: CDR1 GTSNPN, CDR2 SVGIG (reference sequence). Trimming took off 3 bases at V and 0 bases at J, with 9 bases between the two ends. This CDR3 is CAWRPVSSYNSPLHF. CDR3 in DNA: TGTGCCTGGAGACCAGTCAGCTCCTATAATTCACCCCTCCACTTT.

The genes are TRBV5-1 and TRBJ2-7, with 9 bases that match TRBD1. Looked up from germline, CDR1 is SGHRS and CDR2 is YFSETQ. The ends lost 7 bases at V and 4 bases at J; junction bases unmatched: 6. The CDR3 extends over 13 amino acids. The CDR3 loop is CASVGTGQYEQYF. The CDR3 region has the DNA TGCGCCAGCGTGGGGACAGGGCAGTACGAGCAGTACTTC.

This chain links TRBV4-1 with TRBJ1-5; possibly TRBD1 for D (5 bases). The CDR3 is 17 residues long. The germline CDR1 and CDR2 sequences are MGHRA and YSYEKL. Trimming shortened V by 1 base and J by 6 bases, and 19 bases separated the two germline ends. The CDR3 spells CASSQAQQGSIGQPQHF. CDR3 nucleotides: TGCGCCAGCAGCCAAGCTCAGCAGGGTAGTATCGGTCAGCCCCAGCATTTT.

The gene calls are TRBV19 and TRBJ1-2; the D is unclear. Germline V gene lookup returns CDR1 LNHDA and CDR2 SQIVND (reference sequence). The CDR3 runs 13 residues. V was clipped by 6 bases and J by 7 bases, with 15 bases between them. The CDR3 loop reads CASRSSSFSGYTF. The CDR3 bases are TGTGCCAGTAGATCGTCGAGCTTCTCTGGCTACACCTTC.

The chain recombines TRBV2 with TRBJ1-2; D remains unclear. In germline, CDR1 is SNHLY, CDR2 FYNNEI. Trimming took off 1 base at V and 4 bases at J, with 7 bases between the two ends. The length of the CDR3 is 13 residues. The CDR3 loop reads CASSEEGGYGYTF. DNA for the CDR3: TGTGCCAGCAGTGAAGAGGGAGGCTATGGCTACACCTTC.

This clone has a handful of counts. The chain recombines TRBV9 with TRBJ1-3; D is perhaps TRBD1 (5 bases). This CDR3 comprises 15 residues. V shed 0 bases and J shed 2 bases, with 9 bases lying between them. The germline gives CDR1 SGDLS, CDR2 YYNGEE. CDR3 DNA sequence: TGTGCCAGCAGCGTAGCGGGAGGGGCTGGAAACACCATATATTTT. This sequence encodes CASSVAGGAGNTIYF.

This clone was counted a single time. The chain has TRBV7-2 and TRBJ2-3, with TRBD1 identical over 11 bases. CDR1 is SGHTA, CDR2 FQGNSA, per germline. V gave up 4 bases and J gave up 6 bases; unmatched junction bases: 6. The CDR3 loop spans 15 amino acids. This CDR3 reads CASSSGQGAVDTQYF. In DNA, the CDR3 is TGTGCCAGCAGCTCCGGACAGGGGGCGGTTGATACGCAGTATTTT.

This chain uses TRBV10-3 with TRBJ2-4; 14 bases match TRBD2. V dropped 7 bases and J dropped 2; count of bases not matched to a gene: 22. Per the germline V gene, CDR1 is ENHRY and CDR2 is SYGVKD. The CDR3 sequence is 22 residues long. Here the CDR3 DNA reads TGTGCCATCAACGGACAGGGGGATTCAGGACTAGCGGGGGGCCGCCCCAAAAACATTCAGTACTTC. Translated, it gives CAINGQGDSGLAGGRPKNIQYF.

This clone came up once. The rearrangement uses TRBV7-9 and TRBJ2-7, with D tentatively TRBD1 (5 bases). V lost 1 base and J 5 bases, leaving 15 bases between the germline ends. Germline CDR1 and CDR2: SEHNR and FQNEAQ (reference sequence). The CDR3 length is 15 residues. CDR3 sequence (DNA): TGTGCCAGCAGCTTAGGACAGCAGTTGATGGACGAGCAGTACTTC. Translated, it gives CASSLGQQLMDEQYF.

A few counts support this clone. The V call is TRBV6-2 or TRBV6-3, the J call TRBJ2-7; 8 bases fit TRBD1. Germline CDR1 and CDR2: MNHEY and SVGEGT. The CDR3 length is 13 residues. The ends lost 5 bases at V and 7 bases at J; junction bases unmatched: 7. The CDR3 sequence: CASSPQGAREQYF. The CDR3 bases are TGTGCCAGCAGTCCCCAGGGGGCGCGGGAGCAGTACTTC.

Written as DNA, the CDR3 is TGTGCCAGCAGCTTCGGGACTAGCCTCTACAATGAGCAGTTCTTC. This gives the protein CASSFGTSLYNEQFF. The genes are TRBV7-3 and TRBJ2-1, with 9 bases matching TRBD2. Germline V gene lookup returns CDR1 SGHTA and CDR2 FQGTGA. V lost 3 bases to trimming and J lost 3 bases; unmatched junction nucleotides: 3. The CDR3 consists of 15 residues.

V gene TRBV7-3 combines with J gene TRBJ2-7, with 7 bases aligning to TRBD1. Germline CDR1 and CDR2: SGHTA and FQGTGA. V lost 5 bases to trimming and J lost 4 bases; unmatched junction nucleotides: 11. The CDR3 consists of 15 residues. CDR3 nucleotides: TGTGCCAGCAGCGTTAAGACAGGGTCAGGTTACGAGCAGTACTTC. This sequence encodes CASSVKTGSGYEQYF. The full variable domain, its missing parts supplied by reference TRBV7-3 and TRBJ2-7, is GAGVSQTPSNKVTEKGKYVELRCDPISGHTALYWYRQSLGQGPEFLIYFQGTGAADDSGLPNDRFFAVRPEGSVSTLKIQRTERGDSAVYLCASSVKTGSGYEQYFGPGTRLTVT.

This rearrangement joins TRBV6-1 to TRBJ2-1; the D gene is possibly TRBD2 (5 bases). With 1 base removed from V and 8 bases from J, the gap between germline ends came to 12 bases. Germline V gives CDR1 MNHNS, CDR2 SASEGT. This CDR3 is built from 14 residues. CDR3 bases: TGTGCCAGCAGTGAAGGAGGGCCGGTGGATGAGCAGTTCTTC. Translating gives CASSEGGPVDEQFF.

The V and J genes are TRBV21-1 and TRBJ2-6; the D segment call TRBD2 is taken from the table without a DNA check. TRBV21-1 is a documented pseudogene. This CDR3 has 15 residues. The CDR3 is CANRPPSPGANVLTF. The CDR3 DNA sequence: TGTGCCAACCGCCCTCCTAGTCCCGGGGCCAACGTCCTGACTTTC.